One sample yielded the 4 T cell receptor beta chains listed below, sequenced in a study of shared clonotypes between healthy human individuals. In the naive CD8 group, cells lacked CD45RO and were positively selected for CCR7, so terminally differentiated effector memory CD45RA+ cells were left out. Libraries were prepared by immunoSEQ multiplex PCR; TCRdb keeps only in-frame clonotypes and omits some of them. The top ten clones hold under 0.3% of a sample with approximately 840,000 clones, 90% to 97% of them seen once. Sequencing input: naive CD8+ T cells sorted from blood. These TCRs come from a man under 40 in good health.

The chain combines TRBV27 with TRBJ2-7, with D hard to call. The CDR3 runs 13 residues. The V end was cut by 5 bases, the J end by 0 bases, with 8 bases between. CDR1 is MNHEY and CDR2 is SMNVEV in the germline V gene (reference sequence). The DNA of the CDR3 is TGTGCCAGCAGTATACATCGCTCCTACGAGCAGTACTTC. As protein: CASSIHRSYEQYF.

V and J are TRBV11-3 and TRBJ2-2; 13 nucleotides align to TRBD2. CDR3 length: 16 amino acids. The junction had 7 bases not matched to a gene; V was cut back by 5 bases and J by 7 bases. The V gene's germline CDR1 is SGHNT and CDR2 YENEEA. The CDR3 DNA is TGTGCCAGCAGCCCCGGACTAGCGGGAGCGGGCGGGGAGCTGTTTTTT. This sequence encodes CASSPGLAGAGGELFF.

The genes are TRBV10-1 and TRBJ2-7, with D perhaps matching TRBD2 (5 bases). Between the trimmed V and J ends, which lost 0 bases and 5 bases, there was a span of 8 bases. This CDR3 region has 13 residues. In germline, CDR1 is WNHNN, CDR2 SYGVQD (reference sequence). CDR3 amino acids: CASSESTGNEQYF. The CDR3 DNA reads as TGCGCCAGCAGTGAGTCGACGGGGAACGAGCAGTACTTC.

This chain joins TRBV2 and TRBJ2-1; 7 bases are a match to TRBD2. The CDR3 covers 15 residues. Trimming at V came to 5 bases and at J to 8 bases, leaving 12 bases not matched to a gene. CDR1 SNHLY and CDR2 FYNNEI come from the germline V gene. In DNA, the CDR3 is TGTGCCAGCAGTTCCCCACGGGGGGTCGGCCATGAGCAGTTCTTC. It codes for CASSSPRGVGHEQFF.